This entry is about one T cell receptor beta chain. Its antigen is undetermined. Unique molecular identifiers were incorporated during preparation of the TCRbeta library. A single record per CDR3 protein comes from TCRdb applying MiXCR to the PCR reads. The data show around 130,000 distinct CDR3 sequences, 9.5% to 10% seen once. The CDR3 extends over 16 amino acids. V lost 3 bases to trimming and J lost 3 bases; unmatched junction nucleotides: 7. Germline loops: CDR1 SGHRS, CDR2 YFSETQ. These data belong to a study of T-cell reconstitution after alpha-beta-depleted transplantation in children. Overall study findings and caveats: Reportedly, alpha-beta T cells present about two months post-transplant originated from several hundred expanded clones of graft origin.

This chain connects TRBV5-1 to TRBJ1-3; 9 nucleotides agree with TRBD1. The sample was PBMCs, mostly from graft donor cells, taken 180 days after TCRalphabeta/CD19-depleted stem cell transplant. This TCR was recovered from a girl under three years old who had a stem cell transplant for combined immunodeficiency, so the T cells may come from the graft donor. CDR3 in DNA: TGCGCCAGCAGCTGGACAGGGGCCTCGGGTGGAAACACCATATATTTT. Protein product: CASSWTGASGGNTIYF.